One sample yielded the 32 T cell receptor beta chains listed below, sequenced in a study of Graves' ophthalmopathy and Graves' hyperthyroidism. RNA transcripts were the template, and TCR beta CDR3 regions were amplified from them. RT-PCR in the first round used HTBI primers; a second-round multiplex PCR followed. One entry per CDR3 protein, called by TCRdb with MiXCR from the multiplex PCR reads. The sample lists 260,000 or so distinct CDR3 sequences, around 45% occurring once. Input material: peripheral blood. The receptors here all came from an adult man with Graves' ophthalmopathy.

This clonotype has a count of ten or more. The chain is built from TRBV7-9 and TRBJ1-2; 8 bases fit TRBD1. CDR1 is SEHNR and CDR2 is FQNEAQ in the germline V gene (reference sequence). The CDR3 covers 15 residues. The junction had 9 bases not matched to a gene; V was cut back by 5 bases and J by 4 bases. The CDR3 bases are TGTGCCAGCAGCAACGCAGGGGGCGGAATCTATGGCTACACCTTC. Its translation is CASSNAGGGIYGYTF. The full variable domain, completed using reference TRBV7-9 and TRBJ1-2, is DTGVSQNPRHKITKRGQNVTFRCDPISEHNRLYWYRQTLGQGPEFLTYFQNEAQLEKSRLLSDRFSAERPKGSFSTLEIQRTEQGDSAMYLCASSNAGGGIYGYTFGSGTRLTVV.

V and J are TRBV20-1 and TRBJ2-7, with D possibly being TRBD2 (6 bases). Germline-derived CDR1 and CDR2 are DFQATT and SNEGSKA (reference sequence). The CDR3 is made up of 15 amino acids. Trimming stripped 3 bases from V and 2 bases from J, with 17 bases between. DNA of the CDR3: TGCAGTGCTAGTAAGCGGGCCCAGCTAACCTACGAGCAGTACTTC. This codes for CSASKRAQLTYEQYF.

The chain carries TRBV9 and TRBJ2-2; possible D gene TRBD1, 6 bases. Between the trimmed V and J ends, which lost 4 bases and 5 bases, there was a span of 18 bases. The CDR3 contains 16 residues. Germline-derived CDR1 and CDR2 are SGDLS and YYNGEE. Here the CDR3 DNA reads TGTGCCAGCAGCCGACCACAGGGTGTGGAGACCGGGGAGCTGTTTTTT. Amino acids: CASSRPQGVETGELFF. The complete variable domain, with remaining parts taken from reference TRBV9 and TRBJ2-2, reads DSGVTQTPKHLITATGQRVTLRCSPRSGDLSVYWYQQSLDQGLQFLIQYYNGEERAKGNILERFSAQQFPDLHSELNLSSLELGDSALYFCASSRPQGVETGELFFGEGSRLTVL.

The J gene is TRBJ1-4, the V gene TRBV6-1, with 7 nucleotides matching TRBD1. CDR1 MNHNS and CDR2 SASEGT come from the germline V gene. After removal of 5 bases from V and 4 bases from J, the junction contained 4 bases not matched to a gene. The CDR3 is made up of 14 amino acids. CDR3 sequence reads: CASSSGDSNEKLFF. CDR3 DNA sequence: TGTGCCAGCAGTTCAGGGGACAGTAATGAAAAACTGTTTTTT.

CDR3: CASSHGTGSYEQYF. CDR3 sequence (DNA): TGTGCCAGCAGCCACGGGACAGGCTCCTACGAGCAGTACTTC. This chain joins TRBV7-3 and TRBJ2-7; 8 bases are shared with TRBD1. The germline CDR1 and CDR2 sequences are SGHTA and FQGTGA. The J segment lost 0 bases and the V segment lost 5 bases, leaving 3 bases of the junction unmatched. This CDR3 spans 14 amino acids.

J is TRBJ1-1 and V is TRBV19, with D perhaps TRBD1 (5 bases). Germline V gene sequence: CDR1 LNHDA, CDR2 SQIVND (reference sequence). This CDR3 spans 15 amino acids. Trimming shortened V by 9 bases and J by 2 bases, and 19 bases separated the two germline ends. CDR3 residues: CASRGGGILNTEAFF. The CDR3 coding sequence is TGTGCCAGCCGGGGCGGGGGGATCCTTAACACTGAAGCTTTCTTT.

The chain has TRBV7-4 and TRBJ2-2; 8 bases are shared with TRBD1. From germline, CDR1 is SGHVT and CDR2 SQSDAQ. This CDR3 has 15 amino acids. V lost 4 bases, J lost 8 bases, and 9 bases stayed unmatched. CDR3 DNA sequence: TGTGCCAGCAGCTCCAGGGGGCTCGGCACTGGGGAGCTGTTTTTT. Translated: CASSSRGLGTGELFF.

The gene calls are TRBV12-3 or TRBV12-4 and TRBJ1-2; D might be TRBD1 (6 bases). The CDR3 covers 14 residues. The V end lost 1 base, the J end lost 6 bases, and 12 bases lay between the germline ends. The CDR3 sequence is CASSLGPGAHGYTF. DNA for the CDR3: TGTGCCAGCAGTTTAGGCCCAGGGGCGCATGGCTACACCTTC.

This clonotype was detected ten times or more. The genes are TRBV10-3 and TRBJ1-4; D gene ambiguous. The germline gives CDR1 ENHRY, CDR2 SYGVKD. Deletions cut 2 bases from V and 2 bases from J, with 6 bases between. CDR3 length: 14 amino acids. The CDR3 bases are TGTGCCATCAGTGAGGGGCCCACTAATGAAAAACTGTTTTTT. It yields the protein CAISEGPTNEKLFF.

The J gene is TRBJ2-5, the V gene TRBV5-4; TRBD1 might be the D (5 bases). Trimming left V 1 base short and J 5 bases short, with 12 bases between. The CDR3 covers 14 residues. Germline V CDR1 and CDR2: SGHNT, YYREEE (reference sequence). Here the CDR3 reads CASSLFGRAETQYF. DNA of the CDR3: TGTGCCAGCAGCTTGTTCGGCAGGGCGGAGACCCAGTACTTC.

This clonotype was observed at least ten times. CDR3 protein: CASSVGGSQETQYF. The CDR3 DNA reads TGTGCCAGCAGCGTAGGGGGTTCCCAGGAGACCCAGTACTTC. The chain employs TRBV9 and TRBJ2-5; D uncertain. V was clipped by 0 bases and J by 5 bases, with 11 bases between them. The CDR3 totals 14 residues. The germline V gene has CDR1 SGDLS and CDR2 YYNGEE.

This clonotype was counted between two and nine times. V usage is TRBV7-9 and J usage is TRBJ2-7; D remains unclear. The V and J ends lost 2 bases and 4 bases respectively, with 12 bases between them. The CDR3 totals 14 residues. Germline-derived CDR1 and CDR2 are SEHNR and FQNEAQ (reference sequence). The CDR3 region is CASSLIGEIYEQYF. The CDR3 coding sequence is TGTGCCAGCAGCTTAATAGGTGAGATTTACGAGCAGTACTTC.

The CDR3 loop is CASRAGSMAYEQYF. The CDR3 region has the DNA TGTGCCAGCAGAGCGGGATCTATGGCCTACGAGCAGTACTTC. The J gene is TRBJ2-7, the V gene TRBV2; 7 bases line up with TRBD2. The CDR3 is made up of 14 amino acids. The V gene end was trimmed by 6 bases and the J gene end by 2 bases; junction bases not matched to a gene: 7. Germline V CDR1 and CDR2: SNHLY, FYNNEI.

This clonotype was seen only a few times. The chain links TRBV2 to TRBJ2-5; 11 bases agree with TRBD2. V was pared by 1 base and J by 5 bases, with 0 bases of the junction left unmatched. This CDR3 contains 14 residues. CDR1 is SNHLY, CDR2 FYNNEI, per germline. CDR3 in amino acids: CASSEGLAGETQYF. The DNA for the CDR3 is TGTGCCAGCAGTGAAGGACTAGCGGGGGAGACCCAGTACTTC.

This clonotype was seen a handful of times. This sequence joins TRBV2 and TRBJ1-5, with D hard to call. The CDR3 extends over 15 amino acids. Germline V lookup: CDR1 SNHLY, CDR2 FYNNEI. V dropped 5 bases and J dropped 1 base, with 12 bases sitting between them. CDR3 DNA sequence: TGTGCCAGCAGTTACTCGATGGGGAGCAATCAGCCCCAGCATTTT. As protein: CASSYSMGSNQPQHF.

V usage is TRBV7-2 and J usage is TRBJ2-6; no clear D. This CDR3 has 15 residues. V was shortened by 4 bases and J by 2 bases, with 9 bases between the two germline ends. The germline CDR1 and CDR2 sequences are SGHTA and FQGNSA. CDR3 DNA sequence: TGTGCCAGCAGCTCGGCCCGGGCTGGGGCCAACGTCCTGACTTTC. Its translation is CASSSARAGANVLTF. The whole variable domain, filled in from reference TRBV7-2 and TRBJ2-6, reads GAGVSQSPSNKVTEKGKDVELRCDPISGHTALYWYRQSLGQGLEFLIYFQGNSAPDKSGLPSDRFSAERTGGSVSTLTIQRTQQEDSAVYLCASSSARAGANVLTFGAGSRLTVL.

The chain has TRBV12-5 and TRBJ1-2; 7 nucleotides match TRBD1. Germline V gene sequence: CDR1 LGHNT, CDR2 FRNRAP. The ends lost 4 bases at V and 7 bases at J; junction bases unmatched: 6. CDR3 size: 13 residues. The CDR3 sequence: CASGYRGSAGYTF. The DNA of the CDR3 is TGTGCTAGTGGTTACAGGGGCTCCGCTGGCTACACCTTC.

The CDR3: CASSRTSGRVDTGELFF. The DNA for the CDR3 is TGCGCCAGCAGCCGGACTAGCGGGAGGGTAGACACCGGGGAGCTGTTTTTT. This chain uses TRBV5-1 with TRBJ2-2, with 15 nucleotides matching TRBD2. The CDR3 has 17 residues. The germline CDR1 and CDR2 sequences are SGHRS and YFSETQ. The ends lost 4 bases at V and 3 bases at J; junction bases unmatched: 4.

The rearrangement joins TRBV29-1 to TRBJ1-3; possibly TRBD1 for D (5 bases). Per the germline V gene, CDR1 is SQVTM and CDR2 is ANQGSEA. The CDR3 runs 12 residues. The V end was cut by 7 bases, the J end by 0 bases, with 7 bases between. CDR3 DNA sequence: TGCAGCGCCGGGACCTCTGGAAACACCATATATTTT. This codes for CSAGTSGNTIYF. The whole variable domain, filled in from reference TRBV29-1 and TRBJ1-3, reads SAVISQKPSRDICQRGTSLTIQCQVDSQVTMMFWYRQQPGQSLTLIATANQGSEATYESGFVIDKFPISRPNLTFSTLTVSNMSPEDSSIYLCSAGTSGNTIYFGEGSWLTVV.

A remark on this clonotype: Germline is not matched at one junction end, which may reflect a read error. The chain combines TRBV10-3 with TRBJ2-5, with TRBD1 matching over 9 bases. Per the germline V gene, CDR1 is ENHRY and CDR2 is SYGVKD. This CDR3 comprises 14 residues. In DNA, the CDR3 is TGTGCCAGCAGTCTGAGGACAGGGGCAGATACGCAGTACTTC. The encoded protein is CASSLRTGADTQYF.

The J gene is TRBJ1-1, the V gene TRBV10-3, with 9 bases that match TRBD1. The ends lost 10 bases at V and 3 bases at J; junction bases unmatched: 12. Germline CDR1 ENHRY, CDR2 SYGVKD. This CDR3 has 15 residues. This CDR3 reads CATVGQGNSYTEAFF. CDR3 nucleotides: TGTGCCACAGTGGGACAGGGAAATTCGTACACTGAAGCTTTCTTT.

This clonotype was counted a few times. The V and J genes are TRBV4-1 and TRBJ2-6; D may match TRBD1 or TRBD2 (5 bases each). The V and J ends lost 0 bases and 4 bases respectively, with 13 bases between them. The length of the CDR3 is 17 residues. Germline assignment: CDR1 MGHRA and CDR2 YSYEKL. The CDR3 sequence: CASSQDPGRLGANVLTF. The CDR3 nucleotides read TGCGCCAGCAGCCAAGACCCGGGACGACTAGGGGCCAACGTCCTGACTTTC.

This clonotype was counted only a few times. The chain employs TRBV10-2 and TRBJ1-5; 11 bases fit TRBD1. Germline values: CDR1 WSHSY, CDR2 SAAADI. The CDR3 is 14 residues long. V was pared by 4 bases and J by 9 bases, with 5 bases of the junction left unmatched. This CDR3 reads CASSVGTGGWPQHF. The CDR3 coding sequence is TGCGCCAGCAGTGTGGGGACAGGGGGTTGGCCCCAGCATTTT.

In regard to this clonotype: This may come from a read error, since a much larger clone is one base off. The CDR3 loop is CAIREGGDSPLYF. CDR3 nucleotides: TGTGCCATCAGAGAAGGGGGAGATTCACCCCTCTACTTT. V gene TRBV10-3 combines with J gene TRBJ1-6; D may be TRBD1 (6 bases). Germline loops: CDR1 ENHRY, CDR2 SYGVKD. The CDR3 runs 13 residues.

A word on this clonotype: A read error is possible here, since a much larger clone lies one base away. The chain carries TRBV24-1 and TRBJ1-4, with no clear D. The germline V and J ends were trimmed by 2 bases and 10 bases, with 7 bases remaining between them. From germline, CDR1 is KGHDR and CDR2 SFDVKD. This CDR3 contains 12 residues. This CDR3 reads CATSDSDGKLFF. DNA for the CDR3: TGTGCCACCAGTGATTCGGATGGAAAACTGTTTTTT.

The chain joins TRBV6-5 to TRBJ1-2; D uncertain. CDR3 length: 12 residues. Trimming pared 5 bases from V and 8 bases from J, leaving 12 bases between. Germline V CDR1 and CDR2: MNHEY, SVGAGI. CDR3 in amino acids: CASSELTGGYTF. CDR3 sequence (DNA): TGTGCCAGCAGTGAGTTGACGGGAGGCTACACCTTC.

The sample holds a few counts of this clonotype. The J gene is TRBJ2-2, the V gene TRBV20-1; 10 positions match TRBD1. The CDR3 extends over 15 amino acids. The J segment lost 3 bases and the V segment lost 0 bases, leaving 1 base of the junction unmatched. CDR1 is DFQATT, CDR2 SNEGSKA, per germline (reference sequence). CDR3 sequence reads: CSARDGTGDTGELFF. The DNA for the CDR3 is TGCAGTGCTAGAGATGGGACAGGGGACACCGGGGAGCTGTTTTTT.

The rearrangement links TRBV11-3 to TRBJ2-5, with TRBD2 matching 13 bases. Germline values: CDR1 SGHNT, CDR2 YENEEA. CDR3 length: 17 amino acids. Trimming took 1 base from V and 2 from J; bases not matched to a gene: 4. The CDR3 sequence is CASSLGRTSGGQETQYF. CDR3 DNA sequence: TGTGCCAGCAGCTTAGGGAGGACTAGCGGGGGTCAAGAGACCCAGTACTTC. Complete variable domain (other parts from reference TRBV11-3 and TRBJ2-5): EAGVVQSPRYKIIEKKQPVAFWCNPISGHNTLYWYLQNLGQGPELLIRYENEEAVDDSQLPKDRFSAERLKGVDSTLKIQPAELGDSAVYLCASSLGRTSGGQETQYFGPGTRLLVL.

The rearrangement links TRBV12-3 or TRBV12-4 to TRBJ2-7; the match to TRBD2 covers 14 bases. J gave up 2 bases and V 6 bases, and 12 bases lay outside the gene matches. CDR3 length: 18 amino acids. DNA of the CDR3: TGTGCCAGCAGCGTATCGACTAGCGGGAGGGCCTTGGCCTACGAGCAGTACTTC. Translating gives CASSVSTSGRALAYEQYF.

The J gene is TRBJ1-2, the V gene TRBV19; D not certain. The CDR3 length is 15 residues. V gave up 4 bases and J gave up 2 bases, with 14 bases separating them. Germline assignment: CDR1 LNHDA and CDR2 SQIVND (reference sequence). In DNA, the CDR3 is TGTGCCAGTAGTACCTCTACCCAGATAAACTATGGCTACACCTTC. Translation gives CASSTSTQINYGYTF.

The chain recombines TRBV15 with TRBJ2-7; either TRBD1 or TRBD2 may supply D (5 bases each). The CDR3 runs 17 residues. The V gene lost 4 bases and the J gene lost 1 base, with 20 bases spanning the gap. The germline V gene encodes CDR1 LNHNV and CDR2 YYDKDF (reference sequence). CDR3 protein: CATSTLGGGKVSYEQYF. The CDR3 DNA sequence: TGTGCCACCAGCACCCTCGGTGGGGGAAAGGTTTCCTACGAGCAGTACTTC.

This clonotype occurred a few times. The chain couples TRBV5-1 to TRBJ1-1; no definite D call. Trimming cost V 4 bases and J 3 bases, with 16 bases left between them. The CDR3 runs 15 residues. Germline values: CDR1 SGHRS, CDR2 YFSETQ. The CDR3 DNA follows: TGCGCCAGCAGCCTCAATGGTGGTGAGCACACTGAAGCTTTCTTT. Residues: CASSLNGGEHTEAFF.